A selection of T cell receptor beta chains follows, all from one sample in a study of CD8+ T cells in alopecia areata. Libraries were prepared by immunoSEQ multiplex PCR; TCRdb keeps only in-frame clonotypes and omits some of them. Of about 270,000 clones in the sample, around 64% were seen once. The starting material was CD4+ T cells sorted from blood, obtained between weeks 51 and 52, from a patient treated with tofacitinib. The receptor set was obtained from a human donor with alopecia areata. The CDR3 runs from the conserved cysteine through the conserved F or W. The order of the fields is V gene, J gene, D gene, clone size, CDR3 DNA, CDR3 protein. D genes are given only for firm matches. The size entry is marked missing in some rows and otherwise reads once, few, many or a size class.

V gene: TRBV30
J gene: TRBJ1-6
D gene: -
clone size: few
CDR3 DNA: TGTGCCTCCCAGGGGCAAATTAATTCACCCCTCCACTTT
CDR3 protein: CASQGQINSPLHF

V gene: TRBV30
J gene: TRBJ1-1
D gene: -
clone size: -
CDR3 DNA: TGTGCCTGGAGTCGAGGGCAGAACACTGAAGCTTTCTTT
CDR3 protein: CAWSRGQNTEAFF

V gene: TRBV4-1
J gene: TRBJ2-7
D gene: TRBD1
clone size: -
CDR3 DNA: TGCGCCAGCAGCCTTAAAGAGGGACAGGGCTACGAGCAGTACTTC
CDR3 protein: CASSLKEGQGYEQYF

V gene: TRBV15
J gene: TRBJ2-5
D gene: -
clone size: -
CDR3 DNA: TGTGCCACCAGCAGAGAGGGGGGCTTGGAGACCCAGTACTTC
CDR3 protein: CATSREGGLETQYF

V gene: TRBV11-2
J gene: TRBJ2-7
D gene: -
clone size: -
CDR3 DNA: TGTGCCAGCAGACCACAGGTAACCTACGAGCAGTACTTC
CDR3 protein: CASRPQVTYEQYF

V gene: TRBV30
J gene: TRBJ2-3
D gene: -
clone size: -
CDR3 DNA: TGTGCCTGGGAGGGGGAAGCACGGGATACGCAGTATTTT
CDR3 protein: CAWEGEARDTQYF

V gene: TRBV7-2
J gene: TRBJ1-2
D gene: -
clone size: once
CDR3 DNA: TGTGCCAGCAGCCGTCGGACGGGGTCCTATGGCTACACCTTC
CDR3 protein: CASSRRTGSYGYTF

V gene: TRBV29-1
J gene: TRBJ2-1
D gene: TRBD2
clone size: -
CDR3 DNA: TGCAGCGTCGGACGAGATAGCGGGGGGCGCTTGTTCTTC
CDR3 protein: CSVGRDSGGRLFF

V gene: TRBV30
J gene: TRBJ1-5
D gene: -
clone size: once
CDR3 DNA: TGTGCCTGGAGCCTGGGGGGGAAACGGCCCCAGCATTTT
CDR3 protein: CAWSLGGKRPQHF

V gene: TRBV7-2
J gene: TRBJ1-5
D gene: -
clone size: once
CDR3 DNA: TGTGCCAGCAGCTTCGGCGGGGATCAGCCCCAGCATTTT
CDR3 protein: CASSFGGDQPQHF

V gene: TRBV30
J gene: TRBJ1-1
D gene: -
clone size: once
CDR3 DNA: TGTGCCTGGAGTCACACCTTGAACACTGAAGCTTTCTTT
CDR3 protein: CAWSHTLNTEAFF

V gene: TRBV25-1
J gene: TRBJ2-5
D gene: TRBD1
clone size: -
CDR3 DNA: TGTGCCAGCAGTGACAGGGGGCGAGAGACCCAGTACTTC
CDR3 protein: CASSDRGRETQYF

V gene: TRBV9
J gene: TRBJ2-2
D gene: -
clone size: -
CDR3 DNA: TGTGCCAGCCAACAGGGATCGAACACCGGGGAGCTGTTTTTT
CDR3 protein: CASQQGSNTGELFF

V gene: TRBV2
J gene: TRBJ1-5
D gene: TRBD1
clone size: few
CDR3 DNA: TGTGCCAGCAGTGAAGAAGGGGGCGGCAATCAGCCCCAGCATTTT
CDR3 protein: CASSEEGGGNQPQHF

V gene: TRBV29-1
J gene: TRBJ1-1
D gene: -
clone size: few
CDR3 DNA: TGCAGCGTTACGCCATTGAACACTGAAGCTTTCTTT
CDR3 protein: CSVTPLNTEAFF

V gene: TRBV29-1
J gene: TRBJ2-3
D gene: -
clone size: -
CDR3 DNA: TGCAGCGTTGAAGGTTGGGCCCGCACAGATACGCAGTATTTT
CDR3 protein: CSVEGWARTDTQYF

V gene: TRBV30
J gene: TRBJ2-1
D gene: TRBD2
clone size: -
CDR3 DNA: TGTGCCTGGACCGGACTAGCGGGTACCTACAATGAGCAGTTCTTC
CDR3 protein: CAWTGLAGTYNEQFF

V gene: TRBV12-5
J gene: TRBJ1-1
D gene: -
clone size: few
CDR3 DNA: TGTGCTAGTGGTTTGGTAAGGACAGAGAACACTGAAGCTTTCTTT
CDR3 protein: CASGLVRTENTEAFF